This TCR beta chain was observed in a study of shared clonotypes between healthy human individuals. For the study at large: Two female and a few male donors aged 18 to 49 were enrolled.

Clones were sequenced by immunoSEQ multiplex PCR, and TCRdb holds only the in-frame ones, with some missing. The top ten hold 0.39% of the sample, which has 2.3 million or so clones, 90% to 95% seen once. V shed 6 bases, J shed 0 bases, and the junction held 2 bases outside the gene matches. The CDR3 is 15 amino acids. Looked up from germline, CDR1 is ENHRY and CDR2 is SYGVKD. On this clone itself: Its specificity is unknown.

Broader study findings: Only blood was sampled; tissue repertoires likely differ. It was the non-shared clonotypes that had lower generation probabilities than clonotypes shared by all four donors.

The receptor comes from a man in his late teens or twenties in good health. Some clones in this sample may be carry-over from other donors' samples. J is TRBJ2-7 and V is TRBV10-3; 13 nucleotides match TRBD2. The sequenced sample was naive CD4+ T cells from PBMCs. The subset here: CD45RA+ positively selected. The CDR3 protein is CAIRRTSGSSYEQYF. The CDR3 nucleotides read TGTGCCATCAGGAGGACTAGCGGGAGCTCCTACGAGCAGTACTTC.